This T cell receptor beta chain was recorded in a study of T cells in Graves' hyperthyroidism and ophthalmopathy. Study-wide background: The authors collected peripheral blood at initial diagnosis, before any treatment. Study-level findings and limits: Blood held most thyroid clonotypes expanded above 0.001 frequency.

About this clonotype: Its cognate antigen is unknown.

From RNA transcripts, TCR beta CDR3 regions were amplified. HTBI primers drove first-round RT-PCR of the TCR CDR3. TCRdb re-analysed the multiplex PCR reads in MiXCR, keeping a single row per CDR3 protein. The table includes 490,000 or so distinct CDR3 sequences, 15% to 20% detected once. Uncontrolled infection, other autoimmune disease, pregnancy and lactation each barred patients from inclusion. Diagnoses rested on clinical symptoms, serum thyroxine and TRAb, thyroid ultrasound and orbital computed tomography. The receptor was derived from a woman in her 30s with Graves' ophthalmopathy. Material for sequencing was blood.

The CDR3 sequence: CATSRDRTGGNTGELFF. CDR3 coding DNA: TGTGCCACCAGCAGAGATCGTACAGGGGGAAACACCGGGGAGCTGTTTTTT. This chain links TRBV15 with TRBJ2-2; 8 bases map to TRBD1. V dropped 0 bases and J dropped 2; count of bases not matched to a gene: 5. The CDR3 runs to 17 residues. Germline V gives CDR1 LNHNV, CDR2 YYDKDF (reference sequence).